This is a list of T cell receptor beta chains from one sample in a study of CD8 T cells in ankylosing spondylitis. TCRdb re-called the 5' RACE reads through MiXCR, storing one row per CDR3 protein. The table records 250,000 to 300,000 distinct CDR3 sequences, about 18% of them present only once. Material for sequencing was blood, either unsorted or a sorted T cell fraction (not recorded which). These receptors came from a male donor with ankylosing spondylitis or in good health (not recorded which). Each CDR3 is given with its conserved first and last residue. Each record gives: CDR3 length, D gene, clone size, V gene, J gene, CDR3 protein, CDR3 DNA. The D gene is left open where the match is weak. Where a row states a size, it is once, few, many or the class of an expanded clone; other rows omit it.

>13|.|.|TRBV5-1|TRBJ2-2
CASSLGETGELFF
TGCGCCAGCAGCTTGGGGGAAACCGGGGAGCTGTTTTTT
>13|.|.|TRBV20-1|TRBJ2-2
CSATLAGTGELFF
TGCAGTGCTACCCTAGCTGGCACCGGGGAGCTGTTTTTT
>20|TRBD2|.|TRBV12-3/TRBV12-4|TRBJ2-1
CASSFTPTSGRLNSYNEQFF
TGTGCCAGCAGTTTCACCCCGACTAGCGGGAGATTGAACTCCTACAATGAGCAGTTCTTC
>15|.|.|TRBV4-3|TRBJ2-2
CASSQAHGYTGELFF
TGCGCCAGCAGCCAAGCCCATGGGTACACCGGGGAGCTGTTTTTT
>17|.|few|TRBV4-1|TRBJ2-7
CASSQDEGGGPSYEQYF
TGCGCCAGCAGCCAAGATGAGGGGGGAGGCCCCTCCTACGAGCAGTACTTC
>13|.|few|TRBV27|TRBJ1-5
CASSPLGNQPQHF
TGTGCCAGCAGCCCTCTCGGCAATCAGCCCCAGCATTTT
>17|.|.|TRBV29-1|TRBJ1-1
CSVLDPLAAVMNTEAFF
TGCAGCGTCCTAGACCCACTCGCGGCGGTTATGAACACTGAAGCTTTCTTT
>13|TRBD2|few|TRBV7-2|TRBJ2-7
CASGLADRYEQYF
TGTGCCAGTGGACTAGCGGACCGCTACGAGCAGTACTTC
>13|.|.|TRBV7-8|TRBJ2-7
CASSLGNSVEQYF
TGTGCCAGCAGCTTAGGGAACTCCGTCGAGCAGTACTTC
>15|.|.|TRBV4-3|TRBJ1-1
CASSQEIGARTEAFF
TGCGCCAGCAGCCAAGAGATAGGGGCGCGGACTGAAGCTTTCTTT
>13|.|.|TRBV12-3/TRBV12-4|TRBJ2-7
CASRDSNSYEQYF
TGTGCCAGCAGGGACAGTAACTCCTACGAGCAGTACTTC
>17|.|.|TRBV15|TRBJ1-4
CATSRGFGGSANEKLFF
TGTGCCACCAGCAGAGGATTTGGAGGGTCGGCTAATGAAAAACTGTTTTTT
>16|.|few|TRBV5-1|TRBJ2-2
CASSLVYDPNTGELFF
TGCGCCAGCAGCTTGGTATATGATCCGAACACCGGGGAGCTGTTTTTT
>15|.|.|TRBV11-2|TRBJ2-5
CASSLDGDSQETQYF
TGTGCCAGCAGCTTAGATGGAGACAGCCAAGAGACCCAGTACTTC
>14|TRBD1|.|TRBV12-3/TRBV12-4|TRBJ1-4
CASSPTGVDEKLFF
TGTGCCAGCTCCCCCACAGGGGTGGATGAAAAACTGTTTTTT
>11|.|.|TRBV20-1|TRBJ2-7
CSPGPSYEQYF
TGCAGCCCGGGACCTTCCTACGAGCAGTACTTC
>14|.|.|TRBV11-2|TRBJ2-3
CASRSSGWEDTQYF
TGTGCCAGCAGGTCCTCCGGGTGGGAAGATACGCAGTATTTT
>14|.|.|TRBV4-1|TRBJ1-1
CASSQGDGNTEAFF
TGCGCCAGCAGCCAAGGGGACGGGAACACTGAAGCTTTCTTT
>13|.|.|TRBV5-6|TRBJ2-3
CASSLGYTDTQYF
TGTGCCAGCAGTCTAGGATACACAGATACGCAGTATTTT
>13|.|many|TRBV4-1|TRBJ2-1
CASSLTRNNEQFF
TGCGCCAGCAGCCTCACTAGAAACAATGAGCAGTTCTTC